What follows is one T cell receptor beta chain and its context. This sample was included in a study of cytomegalovirus exposure and HLA in healthy donors. V gave up 9 bases and J gave up 4 bases, with 10 bases separating them. This CDR3 region has 11 residues. Germline CDR1 is SNHLY and CDR2 is FYNNEI. Both 60 Vbeta primers and 13 Jbeta primers went into the PCR. Clones were read by immunoSEQ multiplex PCR, and TCRdb kept only the in-frame ones, dropping some. The table lists some 150,000 clones, roughly 65% of them singletons. The sequenced sample consisted of PBMCs. The chain is built from TRBV2 and TRBJ2-7; D possibly corresponds to TRBD2 (5 bases). The receptor comes from a woman in her 30s in good health and CMV-seronegative. This chain's CDR3 is CASLIAYEQYF. The CDR3 DNA reads as TGTGCCAGTCTGATAGCGTACGAGCAGTACTTC.